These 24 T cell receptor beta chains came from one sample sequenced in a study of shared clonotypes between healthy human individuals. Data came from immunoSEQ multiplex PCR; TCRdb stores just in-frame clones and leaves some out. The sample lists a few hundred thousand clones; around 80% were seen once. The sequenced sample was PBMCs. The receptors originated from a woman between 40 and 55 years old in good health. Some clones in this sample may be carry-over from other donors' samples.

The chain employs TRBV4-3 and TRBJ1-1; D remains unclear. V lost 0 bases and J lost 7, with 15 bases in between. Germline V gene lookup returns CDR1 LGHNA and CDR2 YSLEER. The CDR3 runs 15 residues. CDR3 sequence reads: CASSQDSQAHREAFF. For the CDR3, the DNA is TGCGCCAGCAGCCAAGATTCGCAGGCACACCGTGAAGCTTTCTTT.

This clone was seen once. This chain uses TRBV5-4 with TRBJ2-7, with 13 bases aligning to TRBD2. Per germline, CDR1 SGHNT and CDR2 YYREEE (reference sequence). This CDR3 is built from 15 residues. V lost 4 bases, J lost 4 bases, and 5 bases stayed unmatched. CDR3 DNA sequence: TGTGCCAGCAGCAGGACTAGCGGGAGTCAGTACGAGCAGTACTTC. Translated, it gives CASSRTSGSQYEQYF.

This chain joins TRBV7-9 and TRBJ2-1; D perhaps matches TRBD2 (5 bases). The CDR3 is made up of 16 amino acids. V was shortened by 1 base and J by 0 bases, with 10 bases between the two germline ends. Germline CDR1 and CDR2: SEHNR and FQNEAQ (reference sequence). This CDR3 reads CASSLVGVSSYNEQFF. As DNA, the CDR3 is TGTGCCAGCAGCTTAGTGGGAGTGAGCTCCTACAATGAGCAGTTCTTC.

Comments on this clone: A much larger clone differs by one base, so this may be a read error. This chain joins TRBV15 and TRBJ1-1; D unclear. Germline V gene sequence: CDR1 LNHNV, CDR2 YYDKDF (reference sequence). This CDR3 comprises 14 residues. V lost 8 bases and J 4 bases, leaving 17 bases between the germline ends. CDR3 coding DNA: TGTGCCACCCAAAGTGGGAGAGTGGCCACTGAAGCTTTCTTT. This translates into CATQSGRVATEAFF.

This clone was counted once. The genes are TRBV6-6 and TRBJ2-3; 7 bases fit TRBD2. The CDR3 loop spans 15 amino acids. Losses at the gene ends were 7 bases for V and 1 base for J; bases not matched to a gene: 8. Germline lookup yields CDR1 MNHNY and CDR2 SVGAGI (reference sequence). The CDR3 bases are TGTGCCAGCACCCCCAGCGGGGCCCGCACAGATACGCAGTATTTT. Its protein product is CASTPSGARTDTQYF.

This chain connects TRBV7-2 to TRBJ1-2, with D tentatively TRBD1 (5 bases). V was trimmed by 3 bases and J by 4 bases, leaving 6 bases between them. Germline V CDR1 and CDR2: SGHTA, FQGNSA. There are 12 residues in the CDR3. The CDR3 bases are TGTGCCAGCAGCTTCGACAGCTATGGCTACACCTTC. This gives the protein CASSFDSYGYTF.

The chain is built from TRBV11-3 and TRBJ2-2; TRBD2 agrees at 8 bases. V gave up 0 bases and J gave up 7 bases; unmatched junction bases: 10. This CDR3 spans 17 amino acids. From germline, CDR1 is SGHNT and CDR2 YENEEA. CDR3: CASSLDPLAGLGGELFF. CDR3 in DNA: TGTGCCAGCAGCTTAGATCCGCTAGCGGGCCTCGGCGGGGAGCTGTTTTTT.

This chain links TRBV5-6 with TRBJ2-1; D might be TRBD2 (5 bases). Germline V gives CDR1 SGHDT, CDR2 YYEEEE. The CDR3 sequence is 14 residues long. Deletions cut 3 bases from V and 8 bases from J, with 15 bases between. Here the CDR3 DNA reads TGTGCCAGCAGCTCCGCTCGGGGTGGGGATGAGCAGTTCTTC. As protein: CASSSARGGDEQFF.

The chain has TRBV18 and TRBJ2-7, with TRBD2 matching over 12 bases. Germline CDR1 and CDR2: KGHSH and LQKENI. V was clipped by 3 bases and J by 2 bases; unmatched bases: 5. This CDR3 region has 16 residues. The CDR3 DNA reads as TGTGCCAGCTCACCGGACTCTAGCGGGAGGGCCTACGAGCAGTACTTC. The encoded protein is CASSPDSSGRAYEQYF.

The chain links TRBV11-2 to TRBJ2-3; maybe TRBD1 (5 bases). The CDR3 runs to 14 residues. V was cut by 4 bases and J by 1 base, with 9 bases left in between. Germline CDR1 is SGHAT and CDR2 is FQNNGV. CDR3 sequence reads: CASSSGYGTDTQYF. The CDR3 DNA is TGTGCCAGCAGCTCAGGGTATGGCACAGATACGCAGTATTTT. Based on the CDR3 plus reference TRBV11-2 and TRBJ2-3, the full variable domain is EAGVAQSPRYKIIEKRQSVAFWCNPISGHATLYWYQQILGQGPKLLIQFQNNGVVDDSQLPKDRFSAERLKGVDSTLKIQPAKLEDSAVYLCASSSGYGTDTQYFGPGTRLTVL.

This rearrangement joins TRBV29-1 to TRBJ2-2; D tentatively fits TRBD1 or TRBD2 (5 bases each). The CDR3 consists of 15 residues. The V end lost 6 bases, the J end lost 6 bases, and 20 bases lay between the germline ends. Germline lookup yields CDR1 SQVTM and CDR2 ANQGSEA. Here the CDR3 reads CSVRVGHSGPGELFF. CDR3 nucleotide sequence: TGCAGCGTCCGGGTAGGACACTCGGGGCCCGGGGAGCTGTTTTTT.

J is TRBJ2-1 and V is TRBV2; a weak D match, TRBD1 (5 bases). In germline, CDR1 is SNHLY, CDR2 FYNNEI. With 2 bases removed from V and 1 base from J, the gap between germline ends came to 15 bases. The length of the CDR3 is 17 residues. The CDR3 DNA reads TGTGCCAGCAGTGAATATGGGGCGTCTGCGTCCTACAATGAGCAGTTCTTC. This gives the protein CASSEYGASASYNEQFF.

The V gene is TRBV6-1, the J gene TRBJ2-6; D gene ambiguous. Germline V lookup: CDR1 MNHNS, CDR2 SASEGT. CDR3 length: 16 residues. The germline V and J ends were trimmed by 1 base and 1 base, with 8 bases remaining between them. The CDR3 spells CASSEVTGSGANVLTF. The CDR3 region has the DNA TGTGCCAGCAGTGAAGTGACGGGTTCTGGGGCCAACGTCCTGACTTTC.

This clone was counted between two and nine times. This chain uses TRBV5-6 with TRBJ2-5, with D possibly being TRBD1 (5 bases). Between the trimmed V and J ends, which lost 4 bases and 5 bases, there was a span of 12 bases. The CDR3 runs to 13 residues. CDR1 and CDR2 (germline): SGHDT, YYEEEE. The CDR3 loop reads CASSNRGGETQYF. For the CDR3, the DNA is TGTGCCAGCAGCAATAGGGGTGGGGAGACCCAGTACTTC. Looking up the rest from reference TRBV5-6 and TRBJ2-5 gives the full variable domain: DAGVTQSPTHLIKTRGQQVTLRCSPKSGHDTVSWYQQALGQGPQFIFQYYEEEERQRGNFPDRFSGHQFPNYSSELNVNALLLGDSALYLCASSNRGGETQYFGPGTRLLVL.

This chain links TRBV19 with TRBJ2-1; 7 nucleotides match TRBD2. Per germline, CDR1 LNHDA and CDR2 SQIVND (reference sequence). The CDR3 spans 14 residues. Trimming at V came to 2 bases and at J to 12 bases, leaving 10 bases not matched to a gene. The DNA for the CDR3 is TGTGCCAGTAGTATATCCCGGACTAGAAGTCGGCAGTTCTTC. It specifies CASSISRTRSRQFF.

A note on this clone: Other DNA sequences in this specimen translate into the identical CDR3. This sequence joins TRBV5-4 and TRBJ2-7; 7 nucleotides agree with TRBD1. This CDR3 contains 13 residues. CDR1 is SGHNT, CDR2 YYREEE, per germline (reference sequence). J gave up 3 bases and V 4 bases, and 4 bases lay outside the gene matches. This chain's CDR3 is CASSLGTDYEQYF. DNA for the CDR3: TGTGCCAGCAGCCTCGGGACAGACTACGAGCAGTACTTC.

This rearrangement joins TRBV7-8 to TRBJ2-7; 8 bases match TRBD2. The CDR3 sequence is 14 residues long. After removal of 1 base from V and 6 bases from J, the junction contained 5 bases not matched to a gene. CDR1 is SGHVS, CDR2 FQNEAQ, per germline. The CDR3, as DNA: TGTGCCAGCAGCTTAGGGAGTAGCGGGACCGAGCAGTACTTC. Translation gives CASSLGSSGTEQYF.

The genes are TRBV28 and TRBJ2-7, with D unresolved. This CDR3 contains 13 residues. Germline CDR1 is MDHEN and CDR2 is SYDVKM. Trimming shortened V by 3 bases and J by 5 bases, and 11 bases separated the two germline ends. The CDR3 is CASSFDPQHEQYF. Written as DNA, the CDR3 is TGTGCCAGCAGTTTCGACCCCCAACACGAGCAGTACTTC.

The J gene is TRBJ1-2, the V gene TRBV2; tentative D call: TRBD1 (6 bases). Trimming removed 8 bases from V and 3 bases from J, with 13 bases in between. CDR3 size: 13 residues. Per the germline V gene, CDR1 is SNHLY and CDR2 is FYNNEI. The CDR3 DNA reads TGTGCCAGCGCCCAGGACAGCTACTATGGCTACACCTTC. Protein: CASAQDSYYGYTF.

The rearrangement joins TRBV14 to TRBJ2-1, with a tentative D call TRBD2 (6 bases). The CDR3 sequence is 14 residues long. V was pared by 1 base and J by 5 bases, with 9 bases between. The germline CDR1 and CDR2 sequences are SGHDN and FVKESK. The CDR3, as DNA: TGTGCCAGCAGCCAAGCTAGCGTTGACAATGAGCAGTTCTTC. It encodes CASSQASVDNEQFF.

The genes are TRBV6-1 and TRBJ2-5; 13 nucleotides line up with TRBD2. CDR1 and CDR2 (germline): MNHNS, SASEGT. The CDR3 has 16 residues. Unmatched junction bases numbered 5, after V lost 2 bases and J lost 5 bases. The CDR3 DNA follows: TGTGCCAGCAGTGAAACAGGGACTAGCGGGATTGAGACCCAGTACTTC. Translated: CASSETGTSGIETQYF.

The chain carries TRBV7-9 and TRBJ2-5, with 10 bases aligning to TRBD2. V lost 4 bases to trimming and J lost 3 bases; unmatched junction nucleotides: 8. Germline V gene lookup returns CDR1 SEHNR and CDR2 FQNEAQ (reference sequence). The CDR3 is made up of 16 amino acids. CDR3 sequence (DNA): TGTGCCAGCAGCTCAAGACGGACTAGCGGCAAAGAGACCCAGTACTTC. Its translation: CASSSRRTSGKETQYF.

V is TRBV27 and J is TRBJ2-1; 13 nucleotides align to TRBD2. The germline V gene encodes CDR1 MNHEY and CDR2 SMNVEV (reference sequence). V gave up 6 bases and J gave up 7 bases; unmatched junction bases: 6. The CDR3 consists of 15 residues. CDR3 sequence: CASRTRTSGRNEQFF. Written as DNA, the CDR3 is TGTGCCAGCAGGACTAGGACTAGCGGGAGAAATGAGCAGTTCTTC.

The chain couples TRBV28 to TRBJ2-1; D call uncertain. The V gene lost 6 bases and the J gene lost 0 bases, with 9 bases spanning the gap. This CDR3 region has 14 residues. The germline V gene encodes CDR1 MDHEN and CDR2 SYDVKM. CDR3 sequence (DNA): TGTGCCAGCAGGCCCCCTAGCTCCTACAATGAGCAGTTCTTC. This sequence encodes CASRPPSSYNEQFF.